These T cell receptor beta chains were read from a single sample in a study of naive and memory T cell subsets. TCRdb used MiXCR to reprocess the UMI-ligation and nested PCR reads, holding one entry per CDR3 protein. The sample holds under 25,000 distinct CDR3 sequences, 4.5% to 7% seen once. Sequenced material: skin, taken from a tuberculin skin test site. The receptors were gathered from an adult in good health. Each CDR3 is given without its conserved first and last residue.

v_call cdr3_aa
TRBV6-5 ASSLTSSGEYEQY
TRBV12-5 ASARTSVPGNTIY
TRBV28 ASTWGVLTEAF
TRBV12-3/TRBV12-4 ASSPLAGSYEQY
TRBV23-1 ASSQLSPTSCNQPQH
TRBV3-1 ASSQGGESYGYT
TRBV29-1 SVIWSRSEKLF
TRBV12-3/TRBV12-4 ASSGTLPMNTEAF
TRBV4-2 ASSQVKGEGNTEAF
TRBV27 ASRFSWGTEAF
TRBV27 ASARGGVANNEQF
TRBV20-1 SAGGGTGLNEQF
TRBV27 ASSLSNRGNSPLH
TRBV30 AWDGSYEQY
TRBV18 ASSPGQVDNSPLH
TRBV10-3 AISQLGQEQYEQY
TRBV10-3 AISESMAGYGYT
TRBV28 ASSLGSGTSGRWLYNEQF
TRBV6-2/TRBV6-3 ASSTTSASSYEQY
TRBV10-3 AISEPRDYYNEQF
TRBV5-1 ASSLDRPPTYEQY
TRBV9 ASSVAGGETQY
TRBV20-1 SAPDKTGNTIY
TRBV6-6 ASSGRSTEQF